This TCR beta chain comes out of a study of T cell responses to AZD1222 COVID-19 vaccine. General study points: Spike-specific TCR breadth and depth grew following two AZD1222 doses.

V was cut by 5 bases and J by 2 bases, with 13 bases left in between. The CDR3 is 15 residues long. The germline V gene encodes CDR1 LNHDA and CDR2 SQIVND (reference sequence). With regard to this clone: The target antigen is unknown.

This table comes from immunoSEQ multiplex PCR, and its TCRdb copy is limited to in-frame clones, with some not included. The repertoire holds about 85,000 clones, with approximately 89% as singletons. The TCR originated in an adult who received the AZD1222 COVID-19 vaccine. The chain couples TRBV19 to TRBJ2-1, with D maybe TRBD1 (6 bases). The sequencing used peripheral blood, collected 28 days after the second AZD1222 dose. The CDR3 DNA follows: TGTGCCAGTAGTTACATGGACAGCCCCTACAATGAGCAGTTCTTC. Protein product: CASSYMDSPYNEQFF.